This entry features one T cell receptor (beta chain) sequence. Its target antigen remains unknown. No base qualities exist here, and no much larger clone lies one base off it. Reading from cysteine to phenylalanine, the CDR3 counts 17 amino acids. CDR3 DNA only is kept here, 51 bases in frame from base 1. The germline V end is reduced by 6 bases and the J end by 1 base; junction bases left unmatched: 6. Per the germline V gene (reference sequence), MNHEY is the CDR1 and SMNVEV is the CDR2. This sample is part of a study of Ad26.COV2.S vaccination and SARS-CoV-2 variants (dated by TCRdb to the early 2020s). Turning to the overall study: Vaccine-arm donors came from COV1001, a multicentre, randomized, double-blind, placebo-controlled phase I-IIa trial of Ad26.COV2.S in healthy adults. Ad26.COV2.S was administered intramuscularly at 5 x 10^10 or 1 x 10^11 viral particles, either as a single shot or as two shots given 56 days apart. Trial participants were randomized into five groups of five: low-dose or high-dose Ad26.COV2.S given once or twice, or placebo on both occasions. The TCR-sequenced set comprised approximately 32 samples: approximately 19 Ad26.COV2.S vaccine recipients, 5 placebo recipients and 8 SARS-CoV-2 convalescent individuals. The specificity and breadth of SARS-CoV-2-reactive T cell receptors after Ad26.COV2.S vaccination were assessed by TCRbeta repertoire sequencing. Investigators did not know the trial group allocation while performing experiments and assessing outcomes.

The immunoSEQ Assay was used to sequence TCRbeta CDR3 regions. After extraction, genomic DNA underwent amplification by bias-controlled multiplex PCR, followed by high-throughput sequencing. The original pipeline was this. To quantify the absolute abundance of every unique TCRbeta CDR3 region, sequences were collapsed and filtered. T cell fraction was estimated by normalizing TCRbeta template counts to usable DNA, with usable DNA measured through amplification of reference genes found in all nucleated cells. Repertoire TCRs were annotated as SARS-CoV-2-specific when V gene, CDR3 amino acid sequence and J gene were exactly matched to a known reactive TCR set. The reference SARS-CoV-2 TCR set was obtained from MIRA and was filtered for enrichment in COVID-19-positive ImmuneCODE repertoires, whereby public or cross-reactive TCRs were removed. Based on the MIRA antigens, annotated TCRs were further analysed at the level of specific ORF or position within ORF. Depth was the summed frequency of annotated unique rearrangements, while breadth was defined as annotated unique rearrangements over total unique productive rearrangements. TCR breadth was compared between groups using two-sided Wilcoxon rank-sum tests. TCRdb stores this immuneACCESS table with in-frame sequences only. Part of the clones is absent; in the studies checked, under half of the shortfall reflects unresolved V genes, and no reason is known for the rest. D and trimming come from the DNA, and the V and J calls and clone size come from that table. The sample data list a few hundred thousand clones, and around 90% of these were observed just once. The ten top clones hold 12% of the sample.

Study-wide conclusions, independent of this receptor: Substantial breadth of spike-specific CD8+ and CD4+ T cell responses was reported after vaccination. Comparing responses between vaccine doses or regimens was not something the study was powered to do. The authors noted that the TCR breadth and depth analyses may have underestimated total T cell responses. Vaccine and placebo recipients had similar non-spike TCR breadth, a finding consistent with the vaccine containing only spike. Higher spike-specific TCR breadth was observed in Ad26.COV2.S recipients than in placebo recipients (P = 0.0014).

Explained via the paper, the treatment or condition label denotes: some 20 received Ad26.COV2.S at low or high dose, single or two shots; several received placebo; per-sample allocation not given. Repertoires of vaccine and placebo recipients were sequenced from samples taken on day 63 after the first injection. In Cohort 1b, about 27 adults aged 18-55 years were enrolled at a single site in Boston, USA, between 29 July and 7 August 2020. Ad26.COV2.S was a replication-incompetent adenovirus type 26 vector that expressed a prefusion-stabilized SARS-CoV-2 spike protein derived from the original Wuhan strain.

Sequenced material: peripheral blood, taken in a trial of Ad26.COV2.S vaccine versus placebo. The receptor chain draws on TRBV27 and TRBJ2-2; 12 bases in the middle match TRBD2. This TCR was sampled from a person between 18 and 65 years old who received the Ad26.COV2.S COVID-19 vaccine or a placebo. The nucleotides read TGTGCCAGCAGGCAACCGGGACTAGCGGGGAACACCGGGGAGCTGTTTTTT. Translated, this is CASRQPGLAGNTGELFF.